Presented here are 6 T cell receptor beta chains from one specimen sequenced in a study of T-cell reconstitution after alpha-beta-depleted transplantation in children. Unique molecular identifiers were used to barcode this TCRbeta library. TCRdb fed the PCR reads into MiXCR, producing one record per CDR3 protein. The table shows 540,000 or so distinct CDR3 sequences, with more than 20% occurring only once. Sample: PBMCs, mostly from graft donor cells, taken 360 days after TCRalphabeta/CD19-depleted stem cell transplant. Receptor source: a boy under two years old who had a stem cell transplant for acute myeloid leukemia, so the T cells may come from the graft donor.

This clonotype was recorded many times. This chain connects TRBV12-3 or TRBV12-4 to TRBJ2-3; 10 nucleotides match TRBD1. CDR3 length: 17 residues. V was pared by 3 bases and J by 4 bases, with 10 bases of the junction left unmatched. CDR3 loop: CASSFESGQGSSDTQYF. CDR3 sequence (DNA): TGTGCCAGCAGTTTTGAATCGGGACAGGGGTCCTCAGATACGCAGTATTTT.

This chain joins TRBV4-1 and TRBJ2-3; D is undetermined. There are 16 residues in the CDR3. V lost 6 bases to trimming and J lost 2 bases, with 18 bases between them. The germline V gene has CDR1 MGHRA and CDR2 YSYEKL. In nucleotides, the CDR3 is TGCGCCAGCAGTCGATGGACCGCGCTAACCACAGATACGCAGTATTTT. Amino acid sequence: CASSRWTALTTDTQYF.

This clonotype was recorded many times. V gene TRBV12-3 or TRBV12-4 combines with J gene TRBJ1-3; TRBD1 is a possible D gene (5 bases). The CDR3 is 16 amino acids. Trimming left V 6 bases short and J 0 bases short, with 15 bases between. CDR3 region: CASRTRQISSGNTIYF. CDR3 nucleotide sequence: TGTGCCAGCAGAACCAGACAGATCAGCTCTGGAAACACCATATATTTT.

There are many counts of this clonotype. The chain couples TRBV18 to TRBJ2-7; no clear D gene. Trimming removed 2 bases from V and 2 bases from J, with 10 bases in between. CDR1 is KGHSH, CDR2 LQKENI, per germline. The CDR3 is 14 amino acids. The CDR3 DNA follows: TGTGCCAGCTCACCAATAGACCATGCCTACGAGCAGTACTTC. Translation gives CASSPIDHAYEQYF.

This clonotype has more than one count but fewer than ten. The V call is TRBV20-1, the J call TRBJ2-7; D is uncertain. The CDR3 spans 14 residues. The V end lost 0 bases, the J end lost 2 bases, and 11 bases lay between the germline ends. The germline gives CDR1 DFQATT, CDR2 SNEGSKA (reference sequence). CDR3 nucleotide sequence: TGCAGTGCTAGAGATATAACAGCTACCTACGAGCAGTACGTC. Translated, it gives CSARDITATYEQYV.

There are a few counts of this clonotype. This chain links TRBV20-1 with TRBJ2-7, with 8 bases fitting TRBD1. The junction had 7 bases not matched to a gene; V was cut back by 3 bases and J by 3 bases. The CDR3 sequence is 14 residues long. The V gene's germline CDR1 is DFQATT and CDR2 SNEGSKA (reference sequence). CDR3 sequence reads: CSASWTGTVYEQYF. In DNA, the CDR3 is TGCAGTGCTAGTTGGACAGGGACTGTCTACGAGCAGTACTTC.